The 26 T cell receptor beta chains below come from one sample, sequenced in a study of post-analysis software for immune sequencing data. Study observations and caveats: Five TRBV segments (TRBV5-6, TRBV5-1 and TRBV20-1 among them) occurred more frequently in patients than in controls.

These receptors have no known antigen. Tagging with unique molecular identifiers was a feature of the TCR beta cDNA libraries. From the PCR reads, TCRdb called clonotypes with MiXCR, one entry per CDR3 protein. The table has 450,000 to 650,000 distinct CDR3 sequences, 44% seen once; the top ten hold about 1.8%. The sequenced sample was blood. The receptors stem from a girl under 18 with multiple sclerosis.

The chain combines TRBV12-3 or TRBV12-4 with TRBJ2-5; D not resolved. CDR3 length equals 13 residues. With 5 bases removed from V and 9 bases from J, the gap between germline ends came to 16 bases. CDR3 residues: CASSPVGPVAQYF. In nucleotides, the CDR3 is TGTGCCAGCAGTCCCGTGGGTCCGGTGGCCCAGTACTTC.

This clonotype was observed a few times. The chain carries TRBV7-3 and TRBJ1-1; D unresolved. The CDR3 runs to 13 residues. Germline CDR1 is SGHTA and CDR2 is FQGTGA. V gave up 5 bases and J gave up 4 bases, with 11 bases separating them. CDR3 in amino acids: CASSALSTTEAFF. The DNA for the CDR3 is TGTGCCAGCAGCGCCCTAAGCACCACTGAAGCTTTCTTT.

The chain links TRBV5-1 to TRBJ2-4; 8 positions agree with TRBD1. The J call could be wrong; TRBJ2-7 is a better fit for the DNA end. Germline CDR1 SGHRS, CDR2 YFSETQ. The CDR3 has 16 residues. In DNA, the CDR3 is TGCGCCAGCAGCCAATCGACGGGACAGGCCCCCTACGAGCAGTACTTC. Translated, it gives CASSQSTGQAPYEQYF.

This clonotype was seen only a few times. The chain is built from TRBV6-5 and TRBJ2-7; no clear D gene. In germline, CDR1 is MNHEY, CDR2 SVGAGI. V was shortened by 0 bases and J by 2 bases, with 8 bases between the two germline ends. This CDR3 has 14 residues. CDR3 sequence reads: CASSYSGKAYEQYF. CDR3 nucleotides: TGTGCCAGCAGTTACTCGGGGAAGGCCTACGAGCAGTACTTC.

This chain joins TRBV29-1 and TRBJ2-3; D unclear. The germline V and J ends were trimmed by 7 bases and 1 base, with 12 bases remaining between them. Germline CDR1 SQVTM, CDR2 ANQGSEA. This CDR3 spans 13 amino acids. CDR3: CSARKGGTDTQYF. As DNA, the CDR3 is TGCAGCGCTCGAAAGGGCGGCACAGATACGCAGTATTTT.

This clonotype turned up a few times. The gene calls are TRBV7-9 and TRBJ2-1; D is ambiguous. Trimming took off 5 bases at V and 0 bases at J, with 11 bases between the two ends. Germline CDR1 is SEHNR and CDR2 is FQNEAQ (reference sequence). The length of the CDR3 is 15 residues. DNA for the CDR3: TGTGCCAGCAGCCCCCGCCAATTCTCCTACAATGAGCAGTTCTTC. This translates into CASSPRQFSYNEQFF. Full variable domain (missing parts from reference TRBV7-9 and TRBJ2-1): DTGVSQNPRHKITKRGQNVTFRCDPISEHNRLYWYRQTLGQGPEFLTYFQNEAQLEKSRLLSDRFSAERPKGSFSTLEIQRTEQGDSAMYLCASSPRQFSYNEQFFGPGTRLTVL.

CDR3 sequence: CASSQDPTSGVPYEQYF. The CDR3 region has the DNA TGCGCCAGCAGCCAAGATCCGACTAGCGGGGTTCCCTACGAGCAGTACTTC. The chain joins TRBV4-1 to TRBJ2-7; 11 positions agree with TRBD2. With V trimmed by 0 bases and J by 2 bases, 6 bases remained unmatched. CDR3 length: 17 amino acids. Germline CDR1 reads MGHRA; CDR2 reads YSYEKL.

In its sample, this clonotype was seen a few times. The chain combines TRBV10-3 with TRBJ2-5; 10 bases match TRBD2. Near its end, the DNA agrees better with TRBJ2-7, so the J call may be wrong. Germline assignment: CDR1 ENHRY and CDR2 SYGVKD. The CDR3 is 15 residues long. For the CDR3, the DNA is TGTGCCATCAGTGACCCCGTAGCGGGAGGTATCGAGCAGTACTTC. Translating it yields CAISDPVAGGIEQYF.

The V call is TRBV7-3, the J call TRBJ2-2; D possibly corresponds to TRBD1 (6 bases). CDR1 SGHTA and CDR2 FQGTGA come from the germline V gene. The V and J ends lost 3 bases and 0 bases respectively, with 11 bases between them. The CDR3 sequence is 16 residues long. CDR3 coding DNA: TGTGCCAGCAGCTTCGCTCAGGGGACGAACACCGGGGAGCTGTTTTTT. Amino acids: CASSFAQGTNTGELFF.

This CDR3 is CASQHSDEDNEQFF. The CDR3 DNA reads as TGTGCCAGCCAACATAGCGATGAGGACAATGAGCAGTTCTTC. The J gene is TRBJ2-1, the V gene TRBV6-6; possibly TRBD2 for D (5 bases). Germline CDR1 MNHNY, CDR2 SVGAGI (reference sequence). The CDR3 loop spans 14 amino acids. V was shortened by 8 bases and J by 5 bases, with 16 bases between the two germline ends.

This clonotype was observed a few times. Sequence at one end of the junction differs from germline and may be a read error. The chain combines TRBV7-9 with TRBJ2-7; 7 bases map to TRBD1. The CDR3 has 14 amino acids. In germline, CDR1 is SEHNR, CDR2 FQNEAQ (reference sequence). The CDR3 sequence: CASSLAGTAYEQYF. The CDR3 DNA is TGCGCCAGCAGCTTGGCCGGGACAGCCTACGAGCAGTACTTC.

The rearrangement uses TRBV10-3 and TRBJ1-2; D gene ambiguous. This CDR3 is 12 amino acids long. CDR1 and CDR2 (germline): ENHRY, SYGVKD. V dropped 3 bases and J dropped 3 bases, with 5 bases sitting between them. The DNA for the CDR3 is TGTGCCATCAGTGATCAGGACTATGGCTACACCTTC. It codes for CAISDQDYGYTF.

CDR3 nucleotides: TGTGCCAGCAGCAAGGCTTCCGCGGGAGGGCCCCACAATGAGCAGTTCTTC. It translates to CASSKASAGGPHNEQFF. The chain joins TRBV7-2 to TRBJ2-1, with 9 bases matching TRBD2. Germline V gene lookup returns CDR1 SGHTA and CDR2 FQGNSA. V was clipped by 5 bases and J by 5 bases; unmatched bases: 13. The CDR3 sequence is 17 residues long.

The genes are TRBV25-1 and TRBJ2-6; D is possibly TRBD1 (5 bases). The germline V gene has CDR1 MGHDK and CDR2 SYGVNS. Trimming removed 3 bases from V and 0 bases from J, with 18 bases in between. This CDR3 spans 19 amino acids. The CDR3 coding sequence is TGTGCCAGCAGTGAGGACAAGGCCCCTCTGAGCTCTGGGGCCAACGTCCTGACTTTC. Its translation: CASSEDKAPLSSGANVLTF.

The genes are TRBV7-2 and TRBJ2-5, with 7 bases identical to TRBD2. The germline gives CDR1 SGHTA, CDR2 FQGNSA. The CDR3 loop spans 13 amino acids. V was clipped by 6 bases and J by 1 base; unmatched bases: 2. The CDR3 region is CASSRLAQETQYF. The CDR3 DNA sequence: TGTGCCAGCAGTCGACTAGCCCAAGAGACCCAGTACTTC.

The rearrangement links TRBV4-2 to TRBJ2-3, with 7 bases fitting TRBD2. This CDR3 contains 18 residues. Trimming removed 4 bases from V and 0 bases from J; junction bases left unmatched: 13. Germline CDR1 is LGHNA and CDR2 is YNFKEQ. This CDR3 reads CASSPRRSGVTSTDTQYF. The DNA of the CDR3 is TGTGCCAGCAGCCCCAGAAGAAGCGGGGTAACTAGCACAGATACGCAGTATTTT.

Notes on this clonotype: The junction and the germline gene differ at one end; a read error may be behind it. The chain uses TRBV28 and TRBJ2-7; the match to TRBD1 covers 7 bases. The CDR3 is 13 residues long. Germline CDR1 and CDR2: MDHEN and SYDVKM. The DNA for the CDR3 is TGCGCCAGCAGCACCAACAGGGGCTTGGAGCAGTACTTC. This gives the protein CASSTNRGLEQYF.

The chain has TRBV28 and TRBJ2-1; D ambiguous. Germline V CDR1 and CDR2: MDHEN, SYDVKM. V was cut by 6 bases and J by 5 bases, with 8 bases left in between. The CDR3 is 12 amino acids. The CDR3 DNA sequence: TGTGCCAGCAGCGCGACCCACAATGAGCAGTTCTTC. Translated, it gives CASSATHNEQFF.

This clonotype showed up just once. V gene TRBV5-1 combines with J gene TRBJ1-4, with a weak D call TRBD1 (6 bases). Trimming pared 4 bases from V and 4 bases from J, leaving 14 bases between. Germline V gives CDR1 SGHRS, CDR2 YFSETQ. This CDR3 region has 15 residues. CDR3 nucleotides: TGCGCCAGCAGCCCCAATGGACAGTATAATGAAAAACTGTTTTTT. It yields the protein CASSPNGQYNEKLFF.

CDR3 amino acids: CASSRTGLAVHEQYF. CDR3 DNA: TGTGCCAGCAGCCGAACCGGGCTAGCGGTACACGAGCAGTACTTC. The rearrangement links TRBV11-2 to TRBJ2-7; 7 bases agree with TRBD2. The CDR3 has 15 residues. With V trimmed by 5 bases and J by 5 bases, 12 bases remained unmatched. Germline CDR1 SGHAT, CDR2 FQNNGV. The whole variable domain, remainder taken from reference TRBV11-2 and TRBJ2-7, is EAGVAQSPRYKIIEKRQSVAFWCNPISGHATLYWYQQILGQGPKLLIQFQNNGVVDDSQLPKDRFSAERLKGVDSTLKIQPAKLEDSAVYLCASSRTGLAVHEQYFGPGTRLTVT.

CDR3 sequence: CSVASGQGKNSPLHF. The CDR3 DNA reads as TGCAGCGTTGCCTCAGGACAGGGGAAAAATTCACCCCTCCACTTT. The J gene is TRBJ1-6, the V gene TRBV29-1, with 9 bases fitting TRBD1. The germline V gene encodes CDR1 SQVTM and CDR2 ANQGSEA. V gave up 4 bases and J gave up 7 bases; unmatched junction bases: 8. The CDR3 loop spans 15 amino acids.

The chain is built from TRBV11-3 and TRBJ2-1, with TRBD2 matching over 12 bases. This CDR3 is 16 amino acids long. The V segment lost 4 bases and the J segment 4 bases; nucleotides outside the gene matches: 5. CDR1 and CDR2 from the germline V gene are SGHNT and YENEEA. The CDR3 spells CASSSSSGRGYNEQFF. In DNA form, the CDR3 reads TGTGCCAGCAGCTCGTCTAGCGGGAGGGGTTACAATGAGCAGTTCTTC.

This clonotype was picked up a small number of times. The chain has TRBV12-3 or TRBV12-4 and TRBJ2-1, with D maybe TRBD2 (6 bases). This CDR3 is 16 amino acids long. V was trimmed by 6 bases and J by 4 bases, leaving 19 bases between them. The CDR3 sequence is CASSKHRETKYNEQFF. As DNA, the CDR3 is TGTGCCAGCAGCAAACACCGGGAGACGAAATACAATGAGCAGTTCTTC.

This chain connects TRBV20-1 to TRBJ2-1; D is possibly TRBD2 (6 bases). With 5 bases removed from V and 2 bases from J, the gap between germline ends came to 16 bases. This CDR3 is built from 15 residues. Germline V lookup: CDR1 DFQATT, CDR2 SNEGSKA (reference sequence). The chain's CDR3 is CSASGGSGTYNEQFF. The CDR3 DNA reads TGCAGTGCTTCTGGGGGTAGCGGTACCTACAATGAGCAGTTCTTC.

V gene TRBV20-1 combines with J gene TRBJ2-1, with 10 bases identical to TRBD2. The CDR3 spans 14 residues. Germline V gives CDR1 DFQATT, CDR2 SNEGSKA (reference sequence). The V segment lost 3 bases and the J segment 10 bases; nucleotides outside the gene matches: 9. CDR3 in DNA: TGCAGTGCTAGGGCTAGCGGGGGAAGAAGGGAGCAGTTCTTC. Translated: CSARASGGRREQFF.

The chain combines TRBV11-3 with TRBJ2-3, with 7 bases fitting TRBD1. Germline CDR1 reads SGHNT; CDR2 reads YENEEA. The CDR3 extends over 17 amino acids. J gave up 6 bases and V 1 base, and 13 bases lay outside the gene matches. The CDR3 region is CASSLGTRGSPLDTQYF. The CDR3 nucleotides read TGTGCCAGCAGCTTAGGGACCAGGGGGTCGCCGCTGGATACGCAGTATTTT. Looking up the rest from reference TRBV11-3 and TRBJ2-3 gives the full variable domain: EAGVVQSPRYKIIEKKQPVAFWCNPISGHNTLYWYLQNLGQGPELLIRYENEEAVDDSQLPKDRFSAERLKGVDSTLKIQPAELGDSAVYLCASSLGTRGSPLDTQYFGPGTRLTVL.